This passage covers 26 T cell receptor beta chains from one sample sequenced in a study of shared clonotypes between healthy human individuals. Naive CD8 cells comprised CD45RO-negative, CCR7-positively selected cells, excluding terminally differentiated effector memory CD45RA+ cells. TCRdb keeps only in-frame clones here, not all; method: immunoSEQ multiplex PCR. The sample includes about 2,200,000 clones, 85% to 95% of them seen just once. The source material was naive CD8+ T cells from PBMCs. These receptors all stem from a young man in good health. Some clones in this sample may be carry-over from other donors' samples.

The chain is built from TRBV7-9 and TRBJ2-7, with a tentative D call TRBD1 (5 bases). With 3 bases removed from V and 6 bases from J, the gap between germline ends came to 12 bases. CDR1 and CDR2 (germline): SEHNR, FQNEAQ (reference sequence). This CDR3 is 13 amino acids long. CDR3: CASSFRGYPEQYF. CDR3 in DNA: TGTGCCAGCAGCTTTAGGGGATACCCCGAGCAGTACTTC. The entire variable domain, with the rest obtained from reference TRBV7-9 and TRBJ2-7, is as follows: DTGVSQNPRHKITKRGQNVTFRCDPISEHNRLYWYRQTLGQGPEFLTYFQNEAQLEKSRLLSDRFSAERPKGSFSTLEIQRTEQGDSAMYLCASSFRGYPEQYFGPGTRLTVT.

The chain recombines TRBV6-1 with TRBJ2-7; D is unresolved. Trimming removed 7 bases from V and 3 bases from J, with 7 bases in between. The V gene's germline CDR1 is MNHNS and CDR2 SASEGT. The CDR3 is made up of 11 amino acids. As DNA, the CDR3 is TGTGCCAGCACCTCGAACTACGAGCAGTACTTC. It translates to CASTSNYEQYF.

The V gene is TRBV27, the J gene TRBJ2-1; 8 nucleotides align to TRBD1. The CDR3 loop spans 16 amino acids. With V trimmed by 2 bases and J by 4 bases, 7 bases remained unmatched. Germline V gives CDR1 MNHEY, CDR2 SMNVEV (reference sequence). This CDR3 is CASSLRGTGQYNEQFF. In nucleotides, the CDR3 is TGTGCCAGCAGTTTAAGGGGGACAGGCCAATACAATGAGCAGTTCTTC.

V usage is TRBV13 and J usage is TRBJ1-3, with D tentatively TRBD1 (6 bases). V gave up 5 bases and J gave up 4 bases, with 18 bases separating them. Germline CDR1 and CDR2: PRHDT and FYEKMQ (reference sequence). The CDR3 has 16 residues. The CDR3 sequence: CASSLAPGAEGNTIYF. CDR3 nucleotides: TGTGCCAGCAGCCTAGCGCCAGGGGCCGAAGGAAACACCATATATTTT.

CDR3 DNA: TGTGCCAGCAGCCCCCTCGCGGGTCGGGGCCTGAACACTGAAGCTTTCTTT. It specifies CASSPLAGRGLNTEAFF. The chain couples TRBV9 to TRBJ1-1; possible D gene TRBD1, 5 bases. The germline gives CDR1 SGDLS, CDR2 YYNGEE. The CDR3 covers 17 residues. The V gene lost 4 bases and the J gene lost 0 bases, with 19 bases spanning the gap. The full variable domain, with the rest looked up from reference TRBV9 and TRBJ1-1, is DSGVTQTPKHLITATGQRVTLRCSPRSGDLSVYWYQQSLDQGLQFLIQYYNGEERAKGNILERFSAQQFPDLHSELNLSSLELGDSALYFCASSPLAGRGLNTEAFFGQGTRLTVV.

This clone was observed at least ten times. The same CDR3 is also encoded by other DNA sequences in this sample. The chain recombines TRBV5-4 with TRBJ2-5; D is ambiguous. This CDR3 contains 13 residues. V dropped 0 bases and J dropped 5 bases, with 8 bases sitting between them. The germline V gene has CDR1 SGHNT and CDR2 YYREEE (reference sequence). As DNA, the CDR3 is TGTGCCAGCAGCTTGGAACCTGGGGAGACCCAGTACTTC. As protein: CASSLEPGETQYF. Filled out from reference TRBV5-4 and TRBJ2-5, the complete variable domain reads ETGVTQSPTHLIKTRGQQVTLRCSSQSGHNTVSWYQQALGQGPQFIFQYYREEENGRGNFPPRFSGLQFPNYSSELNVNALELDDSALYLCASSLEPGETQYFGPGTRLLVL.

The V call is TRBV5-1, the J call TRBJ2-1; TRBD2 is a possible D gene (6 bases). The CDR3 has 12 amino acids. The V and J ends lost 5 bases and 4 bases respectively, with 7 bases between them. In germline, CDR1 is SGHRS, CDR2 YFSETQ. As DNA, the CDR3 is TGCGCCAGCAGGGGGGGTTACAATGAGCAGTTCTTC. It specifies CASRGGYNEQFF.

A single count supports this clone. The V gene is TRBV15, the J gene TRBJ2-7, with 8 positions matching TRBD2. Trimming removed 1 base from V and 4 bases from J; junction bases left unmatched: 3. Germline CDR1 LNHNV, CDR2 YYDKDF (reference sequence). This CDR3 comprises 14 residues. The CDR3 DNA reads TGTGCCACCAGCAGAGCGGGAGGGCCGTACGAGCAGTACTTC. It translates to CATSRAGGPYEQYF. The whole variable domain, remainder taken from reference TRBV15 and TRBJ2-7, is DAMVIQNPRYQVTQFGKPVTLSCSQTLNHNVMYWYQQKSSQAPKLLFHYYDKDFNNEADTPDNFQSRRPNTSFCFLDIRSPGLGDTAMYLCATSRAGGPYEQYFGPGTRLTVT.

The V and J genes are TRBV28 and TRBJ2-5, with a possible D match to TRBD1 (5 bases). The CDR3 extends over 14 amino acids. CDR1 is MDHEN and CDR2 is SYDVKM in the germline V gene. V gave up 6 bases and J gave up 3 bases, with 14 bases separating them. CDR3 bases: TGTGCCAGCAGCCTCCCAGGGTTCGAAGAGACCCAGTACTTC. Amino acid sequence: CASSLPGFEETQYF.

The gene calls are TRBV13 and TRBJ1-2; TRBD1 matches 8 bases. The CDR3 spans 17 residues. Germline V gives CDR1 PRHDT, CDR2 FYEKMQ (reference sequence). The V gene end was trimmed by 5 bases and the J gene end by 1 base; junction bases not matched to a gene: 12. As DNA, the CDR3 is TGTGCCAGCAGCCCCCGGACAGGGCCGGATATTAACTATGGCTACACCTTC. Protein sequence: CASSPRTGPDINYGYTF.

This sequence joins TRBV19 and TRBJ1-2, with no clear D. V was shortened by 6 bases and J by 4 bases, with 15 bases between the two germline ends. Germline-derived CDR1 and CDR2 are LNHDA and SQIVND (reference sequence). There are 14 residues in the CDR3. The CDR3 protein is CASSNLRGFYGYTF. Written as DNA, the CDR3 is TGTGCCAGTAGCAATCTAAGAGGATTCTATGGCTACACCTTC. Complete variable domain (other parts from reference TRBV19 and TRBJ1-2): DGGITQSPKYLFRKEGQNVTLSCEQNLNHDAMYWYRQDPGQGLRLIYYSQIVNDFQKGDIAEGYSVSREKKESFPLTVTSAQKNPTAFYLCASSNLRGFYGYTFGSGTRLTVV.

The chain couples TRBV5-6 to TRBJ2-2, with 8 bases matching TRBD1. J was trimmed by 6 bases and V by 2 bases; bases with no gene match: 0. The CDR3 is 13 residues long. From germline, CDR1 is SGHDT and CDR2 YYEEEE. CDR3 region: CASSLQGAGELFF. Written as DNA, the CDR3 is TGTGCCAGCAGCTTACAGGGGGCCGGGGAGCTGTTTTTT.

To note about this clone: The same CDR3 arises from other DNA sequences in this sample as well. The V and J genes are TRBV6-5 and TRBJ2-7, with 7 bases that match TRBD2. Germline V lookup: CDR1 MNHEY, CDR2 SVGAGI. V lost 4 bases to trimming and J lost 1 base; unmatched junction nucleotides: 7. The length of the CDR3 is 15 residues. DNA of the CDR3: TGTGCCAGCAGTTTGGGAGGGCCCCTATCCTACGAGCAGTACTTC. This gives the protein CASSLGGPLSYEQYF.

This chain uses TRBV7-9 with TRBJ1-4, with D unresolved. Per germline, CDR1 SEHNR and CDR2 FQNEAQ (reference sequence). V was cut by 3 bases and J by 3 bases, with 11 bases left in between. CDR3 length equals 15 residues. CDR3 DNA sequence: TGTGCCAGCAGCTTGGTGGGGAGCCCTAATGAAAAACTGTTTTTT. The encoded protein is CASSLVGSPNEKLFF.

The chain uses TRBV27 and TRBJ2-1; no definite D call. This CDR3 spans 12 amino acids. CDR1 MNHEY and CDR2 SMNVEV come from the germline V gene (reference sequence). V gave up 6 bases and J gave up 8 bases, with 11 bases separating them. This chain's CDR3 is CASSPGVDEQFF. The CDR3 DNA reads as TGTGCCAGCAGCCCAGGTGTCGATGAGCAGTTCTTC.

The J gene is TRBJ2-1, the V gene TRBV4-2; D ambiguous. Germline V lookup: CDR1 LGHNA, CDR2 YNFKEQ. The CDR3 has 14 residues. The V gene lost 1 base and the J gene lost 10 bases, with 14 bases spanning the gap. The CDR3 region is CASSQGRNRNEQFF. In DNA, the CDR3 is TGTGCCAGCAGCCAAGGTCGGAACAGAAACGAGCAGTTCTTC.

The gene calls are TRBV13 and TRBJ2-1; D unclear. V was trimmed by 5 bases and J by 0 bases, leaving 14 bases between them. This CDR3 comprises 16 residues. The germline CDR1 and CDR2 sequences are PRHDT and FYEKMQ (reference sequence). The CDR3 region is CASSPQDGRSYNEQFF. CDR3 DNA sequence: TGTGCCAGCAGCCCCCAGGACGGACGCTCCTACAATGAGCAGTTCTTC.

The V gene is TRBV27, the J gene TRBJ2-7; perhaps TRBD1 as D (5 bases). The CDR3 is made up of 15 amino acids. The germline CDR1 and CDR2 sequences are MNHEY and SMNVEV (reference sequence). Trimming removed 2 bases from V and 3 bases from J, with 14 bases in between. The CDR3 region is CASSLNGVTVYEQYF. The CDR3 nucleotides read TGTGCCAGCAGTTTAAATGGGGTGACAGTCTACGAGCAGTACTTC.

The chain links TRBV27 to TRBJ2-2, with TRBD1 identical over 7 bases. The CDR3 runs to 14 residues. Germline V lookup: CDR1 MNHEY, CDR2 SMNVEV (reference sequence). Trimming removed 7 bases from V and 7 bases from J; junction bases left unmatched: 9. CDR3 loop: CASTKGARIGELFF. CDR3 DNA: TGTGCCAGCACCAAGGGGGCGCGGATCGGGGAGCTGTTTTTT.

The chain links TRBV27 to TRBJ2-7; TRBD2 aligns across 9 bases. V lost 0 bases, J lost 5 bases, and 5 bases stayed unmatched. Germline loops: CDR1 MNHEY, CDR2 SMNVEV (reference sequence). CDR3 length equals 15 residues. The CDR3 DNA is TGTGCCAGCAGTTTATCGATAGCGGGAGTTAACGAGCAGTACTTC. Amino acids: CASSLSIAGVNEQYF.

V and J are TRBV19 and TRBJ2-3; D uncertain. The CDR3 has 15 residues. Trimming pared 4 bases from V and 0 bases from J, leaving 11 bases between. Germline V lookup: CDR1 LNHDA, CDR2 SQIVND (reference sequence). The CDR3, as DNA: TGTGCCAGTAGTACCGGCTCTACTAGCACAGATACGCAGTATTTT. This sequence encodes CASSTGSTSTDTQYF.

This chain links TRBV28 with TRBJ2-7, with D unclear. The CDR3 contains 15 residues. Trimming removed 3 bases at V and 3 bases at J, with 15 bases between. The V gene's germline CDR1 is MDHEN and CDR2 SYDVKM. The chain's CDR3 is CASSFDPNVGYEQYF. CDR3 DNA: TGTGCCAGCAGTTTCGACCCGAATGTCGGCTACGAGCAGTACTTC.

Turning to this clone: Other DNA sequences in the sample encode the same CDR3. This chain connects TRBV9 to TRBJ2-7; a weak D match, TRBD1 (5 bases). With 0 bases removed from V and 0 bases from J, the gap between germline ends came to 10 bases. CDR1 SGDLS and CDR2 YYNGEE come from the germline V gene. The CDR3 runs 15 residues. CDR3 sequence reads: CASSVGGATSYEQYF. The CDR3 DNA follows: TGTGCCAGCAGCGTAGGTGGGGCTACCTCCTACGAGCAGTACTTC.

The chain uses TRBV6-5 and TRBJ2-2, with D unresolved. The CDR3 contains 16 residues. The germline gives CDR1 MNHEY, CDR2 SVGAGI. Trimming pared 0 bases from V and 2 bases from J, leaving 10 bases between. The CDR3 spells CASSYSTYGNTGELFF. CDR3 coding DNA: TGTGCCAGCAGTTACTCAACATACGGAAACACCGGGGAGCTGTTTTTT.

Here the CDR3 reads CASRVDPGSTDTQYF. CDR3 in DNA: TGTGCCAGCAGGGTGGACCCAGGGAGCACAGATACGCAGTATTTT. The V and J genes are TRBV2 and TRBJ2-3, with D maybe TRBD1 (5 bases). V lost 6 bases and J 0 bases, leaving 13 bases between the germline ends. The CDR3 consists of 15 residues. Germline loops: CDR1 SNHLY, CDR2 FYNNEI.

The chain uses TRBV5-1 and TRBJ2-7; D is tentatively TRBD1 or TRBD2 (5 bases each). The CDR3 spans 18 residues. Germline assignment: CDR1 SGHRS and CDR2 YFSETQ. Trimming shortened V by 4 bases and J by 3 bases, and 26 bases separated the two germline ends. The CDR3 loop reads CASSPNTGPTLTYYEQYF. The CDR3 bases are TGCGCCAGCAGCCCCAATACGGGACCCACACTCACCTACTACGAGCAGTACTTC.